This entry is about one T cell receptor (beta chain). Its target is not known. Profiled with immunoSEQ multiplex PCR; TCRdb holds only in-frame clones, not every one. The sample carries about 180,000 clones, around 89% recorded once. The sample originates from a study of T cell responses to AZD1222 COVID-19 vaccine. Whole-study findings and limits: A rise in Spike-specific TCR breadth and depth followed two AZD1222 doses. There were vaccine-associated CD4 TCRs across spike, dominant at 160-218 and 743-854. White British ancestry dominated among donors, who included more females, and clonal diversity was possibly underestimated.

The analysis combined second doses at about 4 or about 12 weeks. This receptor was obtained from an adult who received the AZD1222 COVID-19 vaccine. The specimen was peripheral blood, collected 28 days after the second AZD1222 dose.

This chain's CDR3 is CASSLRDRSSYNEQFF. CDR3 DNA sequence: TGTGCCAGCAGCTTACGGGACAGGAGCTCCTACAATGAGCAGTTCTTC. The chain links TRBV7-2 to TRBJ2-1; 8 nucleotides match TRBD1. Germline-derived CDR1 and CDR2 are SGHTA and FQGNSA. This CDR3 region has 16 residues. Unmatched junction bases numbered 3, after V lost 2 bases and J lost 0 bases.